Presented here are 29 T cell receptor beta chains from one specimen sequenced in a study of blood T cell repertoires in COVID-19. Sequencing used immunoSEQ multiplex PCR; TCRdb keeps in-frame clones, though not all of them. The sample lists 150,000 to 180,000 clones, roughly 84% occurring once. Specimen: peripheral blood. The receptors originated from a woman in her forties or fifties with acute or convalescent COVID-19.

The chain has TRBV6-5 and TRBJ1-5; TRBD1 matches 8 bases. V lost 6 bases to trimming and J lost 1 base; unmatched junction nucleotides: 5. CDR3 size: 15 residues. Germline CDR1 reads MNHEY; CDR2 reads SVGAGI. CDR3 amino acids: CASSPGGFSNQPQHF. CDR3 in DNA: TGTGCCAGCAGCCCAGGGGGCTTCAGCAATCAGCCCCAGCATTTT.

The rearrangement joins TRBV19 to TRBJ1-3; 7 bases agree with TRBD1. This CDR3 spans 16 amino acids. With V trimmed by 4 bases and J by 0 bases, 6 bases remained unmatched. CDR1 and CDR2 (germline): LNHDA, SQIVND (reference sequence). CDR3 nucleotides: TGTGCCAGTAGTACCCGCGGGACAGCCTCTGGAAACACCATATATTTT. Translating it yields CASSTRGTASGNTIYF.

The chain joins TRBV4-1 to TRBJ1-2, with D tentatively TRBD1 (5 bases). Between the trimmed V and J ends, which lost 5 bases and 3 bases, there was a span of 16 bases. Germline V gives CDR1 MGHRA, CDR2 YSYEKL. CDR3 size: 15 residues. The CDR3 spells CASSKIWGSYYGYTF. CDR3 nucleotides: TGCGCCAGCAGCAAGATATGGGGCTCATACTATGGCTACACCTTC.

The V call is TRBV2, the J call TRBJ1-6; possibly TRBD1 for D (5 bases). Germline V gene sequence: CDR1 SNHLY, CDR2 FYNNEI. The ends were cut back, 6 bases at V and 10 bases at J, with 22 bases in the middle. The CDR3 sequence is 16 residues long. As DNA, the CDR3 is TGTGCCAGCAGCCCCGGGGGAGGGTACGAGAGGTCACCCCTCCACTTT. This translates into CASSPGGGYERSPLHF.

The chain uses TRBV6-2 or TRBV6-3 and TRBJ1-4, with 9 bases that match TRBD1. The trim removed 5 bases at V and 7 bases at J, leaving 8 bases unmatched. CDR1 MNHEY and CDR2 SVGEGT come from the germline V gene. The CDR3 has 15 amino acids. CDR3 nucleotides: TGTGCCAGCAGTCCAACCGGGACAGGGAGTGAAAAACTGTTTTTT. As protein: CASSPTGTGSEKLFF.

This chain links TRBV4-2 with TRBJ1-2; no reliable D call. Between the trimmed V and J ends, which lost 0 bases and 5 bases, there was a span of 10 bases. In germline, CDR1 is LGHNA, CDR2 YNFKEQ. The CDR3 totals 14 residues. The chain's CDR3 is CASSQDLADYGYTF. The CDR3 DNA sequence: TGTGCCAGCAGCCAAGATCTTGCAGATTATGGCTACACCTTC.

The chain joins TRBV10-1 to TRBJ2-3; 9 bases are shared with TRBD2. V shed 3 bases, J shed 0 bases, and the junction held 4 bases outside the gene matches. The CDR3 covers 16 residues. Germline V gives CDR1 WNHNN, CDR2 SYGVQD (reference sequence). For the CDR3, the DNA is TGCGCCAGCAGTGATAGAACTAGCGGGAGCACAGATACGCAGTATTTT. Its translation is CASSDRTSGSTDTQYF.

The CDR3 DNA is TGTGCCAGCAGTCGCGTGGGCAGTAGGACTGAAGCTTTCTTT. Encoded protein: CASSRVGSRTEAFF. The J gene is TRBJ1-1, the V gene TRBV6-5; D unresolved. Trimming took 5 bases from V and 5 from J, leaving 15 bases between them. The CDR3 is 14 residues long. CDR1 is MNHEY, CDR2 SVGAGI, per germline.

This chain joins TRBV10-3 and TRBJ1-1; D uncertain. Trimming stripped 3 bases from V and 1 base from J, with 6 bases between. This CDR3 region has 13 residues. Germline CDR1 reads ENHRY; CDR2 reads SYGVKD. CDR3 region: CAISDQANTEAFF. CDR3 nucleotides: TGTGCCATCAGTGATCAAGCGAACACTGAAGCTTTCTTT.

Only a few counts were recorded for this clone. V gene TRBV4-2 combines with J gene TRBJ2-7; TRBD2 matches 7 bases. V gave up 1 base and J gave up 0 bases; unmatched junction bases: 9. The length of the CDR3 is 17 residues. Per germline, CDR1 LGHNA and CDR2 YNFKEQ. CDR3 sequence: CASSQVKAGRSSYEQYF. The CDR3 coding sequence is TGTGCCAGCAGCCAAGTAAAGGCCGGGAGGAGCTCCTACGAGCAGTACTTC.

V and J are TRBV27 and TRBJ2-2; D is undetermined. Germline CDR1 and CDR2: MNHEY and SMNVEV (reference sequence). The CDR3 sequence is 13 residues long. Trimming cost V 6 bases and J 7 bases, with 12 bases left between them. CDR3 in DNA: TGTGCCAGCAGACTTAGCTCCGGCGGGGAGCTGTTTTTT. Translating gives CASRLSSGGELFF.

This clone was recorded once. The V call is TRBV18, the J call TRBJ1-2; no definite D call. CDR1 and CDR2 (germline): KGHSH, LQKENI. This CDR3 spans 15 amino acids. V gave up 0 bases and J gave up 4 bases, with 12 bases separating them. CDR3 protein: CASSPPGSGVYGYTF. For the CDR3, the DNA is TGTGCCAGCTCACCACCGGGGAGTGGAGTCTATGGCTACACCTTC.

The rearrangement uses TRBV3-1 (or the pseudogene TRBV3-2) and TRBJ2-6, with D tentatively TRBD2 (6 bases). The V and J ends lost 6 bases and 1 base respectively, with 13 bases between them. The CDR3 loop spans 16 amino acids. CDR1 and CDR2 (germline): LGHDT, YNNKEL (reference sequence). The CDR3 DNA follows: TGTGCCAGCAGTCTCCTGGGAGGATCTGGGGCCAACGTCCTGACTTTC. This sequence encodes CASSLLGGSGANVLTF.

The chain is built from TRBV14 and TRBJ2-2; tentative D call: TRBD2 (6 bases). The CDR3 is 15 amino acids. V was clipped by 4 bases and J by 2 bases, with 11 bases between them. Germline-derived CDR1 and CDR2 are SGHDN and FVKESK. The CDR3 sequence is CASSPSLANTGELFF. The CDR3 nucleotides read TGTGCCAGCAGCCCCTCACTAGCAAACACCGGGGAGCTGTTTTTT.

In its sample, this clone was seen once. The chain is built from TRBV19 and TRBJ2-4; TRBD1 matches at 8 bases. CDR3 length: 13 residues. Losses at the gene ends were 4 bases for V and 5 bases for J; bases not matched to a gene: 1. Germline CDR1 reads LNHDA; CDR2 reads SQIVND (reference sequence). In DNA, the CDR3 is TGTGCCAGTAGTACGACAGGGGAAAACATTCAGTACTTC. Translation gives CASSTTGENIQYF. Based on the CDR3 plus reference TRBV19 and TRBJ2-4, the full variable domain is DGGITQSPKYLFRKEGQNVTLSCEQNLNHDAMYWYRQDPGQGLRLIYYSQIVNDFQKGDIAEGYSVSREKKESFPLTVTSAQKNPTAFYLCASSTTGENIQYFGAGTRLSVL.

This chain uses TRBV19 with TRBJ1-2; the match to TRBD1 covers 9 bases. V shed 5 bases, J shed 2 bases, and the junction held 6 bases outside the gene matches. CDR1 LNHDA and CDR2 SQIVND come from the germline V gene (reference sequence). There are 15 residues in the CDR3. The CDR3: CASSPRTGANYGYTF. The CDR3 DNA is TGTGCCAGTAGTCCCCGGACAGGGGCGAACTATGGCTACACCTTC.

V is TRBV19 and J is TRBJ2-1, with 9 nucleotides matching TRBD2. Germline values: CDR1 LNHDA, CDR2 SQIVND (reference sequence). This CDR3 has 18 residues. Trimming took 3 bases from V and 4 from J; bases not matched to a gene: 13. The CDR3 DNA reads TGTGCCAGTAGTATGGGAGCGGGGGGCCCGCTGATTTACAATGAGCAGTTCTTC. It yields the protein CASSMGAGGPLIYNEQFF. The whole variable domain, filled in from reference TRBV19 and TRBJ2-1, reads DGGITQSPKYLFRKEGQNVTLSCEQNLNHDAMYWYRQDPGQGLRLIYYSQIVNDFQKGDIAEGYSVSREKKESFPLTVTSAQKNPTAFYLCASSMGAGGPLIYNEQFFGPGTRLTVL.

This clone was seen only once. This rearrangement joins TRBV3-1 (or the pseudogene TRBV3-2) to TRBJ1-3, with D maybe TRBD1 (6 bases). CDR1 is LGHDT and CDR2 is YNNKEL in the germline V gene (reference sequence). The CDR3 contains 14 residues. The ends were cut back, 4 bases at V and 0 bases at J, with 7 bases in the middle. The CDR3 sequence is CASSLQGSGNTIYF. The CDR3 DNA follows: TGTGCCAGCAGCCTACAGGGCTCTGGAAACACCATATATTTT.

The rearrangement uses TRBV6-1 and TRBJ2-2, with 7 bases matching TRBD1. The CDR3 has 15 residues. J lost 6 bases, V lost 3 bases, and 7 bases had no gene match. From germline, CDR1 is MNHNS and CDR2 SASEGT. CDR3 residues: CASSDGQGVSGELFF. CDR3 DNA sequence: TGTGCCAGCAGTGATGGCCAGGGGGTGTCCGGGGAGCTGTTTTTT.

The genes are TRBV24-1 and TRBJ2-1; the match to TRBD2 covers 11 bases. The CDR3 runs to 15 residues. After removal of 5 bases from V and 2 bases from J, the junction contained 1 base not matched to a gene. Germline CDR1 reads KGHDR; CDR2 reads SFDVKD. CDR3 DNA sequence: TGTGCCACCAGTGTAGCGGGAGGGACCTACAATGAGCAGTTCTTC. As protein: CATSVAGGTYNEQFF.

In DNA, the CDR3 is TGTGCCAGCAGCGGAGGGGATTCAGGTTCCGCGGGACGTGGTTCACCCCTCCACTTT. This gives the protein CASSGGDSGSAGRGSPLHF. The V and J genes are TRBV9 and TRBJ1-6, with D maybe TRBD1 (5 bases). The CDR3 contains 19 residues. CDR1 SGDLS and CDR2 YYNGEE come from the germline V gene. Trimming pared 3 bases from V and 9 bases from J, leaving 28 bases between.

In its sample, this clone was seen a few times. The chain uses TRBV19 and TRBJ2-7; a weak D match, TRBD2 (6 bases). This CDR3 spans 13 amino acids. Germline assignment: CDR1 LNHDA and CDR2 SQIVND (reference sequence). V gave up 7 bases and J gave up 0 bases, with 10 bases separating them. The CDR3 sequence is CASTGVNSYEQYF. CDR3 DNA sequence: TGTGCCAGTACGGGAGTTAACTCCTACGAGCAGTACTTC. Complete variable domain (other parts from reference TRBV19 and TRBJ2-7): DGGITQSPKYLFRKEGQNVTLSCEQNLNHDAMYWYRQDPGQGLRLIYYSQIVNDFQKGDIAEGYSVSREKKESFPLTVTSAQKNPTAFYLCASTGVNSYEQYFGPGTRLTVT.

This chain uses TRBV28 with TRBJ1-6; D is uncertain. The CDR3 sequence is 15 residues long. The V gene's germline CDR1 is MDHEN and CDR2 SYDVKM. The V end lost 5 bases, the J end lost 5 bases, and 13 bases lay between the germline ends. CDR3 DNA: TGTGCCAGCAGTCCCATAGACCGGGATAATTCACCCCTCCACTTT. It specifies CASSPIDRDNSPLHF.

CDR3 sequence: CASSPSGRAGETQYF. For the CDR3, the DNA is TGTGCCAGCTCACCGAGCGGGAGGGCCGGGGAGACCCAGTACTTC. The rearrangement uses TRBV18 and TRBJ2-5; 10 bases agree with TRBD2. V gave up 3 bases and J gave up 5 bases; unmatched junction bases: 6. Germline CDR1 reads KGHSH; CDR2 reads LQKENI. CDR3 length: 15 amino acids.

This clone occurred once. At one end the junction does not follow the germline gene, possibly because of a read error. The chain uses TRBV27 and TRBJ2-3; no definite D call. The CDR3 loop spans 17 amino acids. The germline CDR1 and CDR2 sequences are MNHEY and SMNVEV (reference sequence). The CDR3 coding sequence is TGTGCCAGCAGTAAGCCGATGACATCTACCCGCACGGATACGCAGTATTTT. Protein: CASSKPMTSTRTDTQYF.

The V and J genes are TRBV19 and TRBJ2-5, with D possibly being TRBD1 (5 bases). Germline V gives CDR1 LNHDA, CDR2 SQIVND (reference sequence). V lost 5 bases, J lost 2 bases, and 6 bases lay in between. This CDR3 spans 12 amino acids. CDR3 sequence (DNA): TGTGCCAGTAGTCCAGGGCAAGAGACCCAGTACTTC. This translates into CASSPGQETQYF.

This chain links TRBV28 with TRBJ2-1, with 8 bases lining up with TRBD1. V was pared by 6 bases and J by 0 bases, with 4 bases of the junction left unmatched. CDR1 and CDR2 (germline): MDHEN, SYDVKM. The CDR3 sequence is 15 residues long. CDR3 protein: CASRETGGSYNEQFF. The CDR3 DNA follows: TGTGCCAGCAGGGAAACAGGGGGCTCCTACAATGAGCAGTTCTTC.

CDR3 sequence (DNA): TGTGCCAGCAGCCAAGATAGGGGTGTGAACACTGAAGCTTTCTTT. Translating it yields CASSQDRGVNTEAFF. The chain joins TRBV4-2 to TRBJ1-1; possibly TRBD1 for D (5 bases). Trimming cost V 0 bases and J 0 bases, with 8 bases left between them. Per the germline V gene, CDR1 is LGHNA and CDR2 is YNFKEQ. The CDR3 is 15 amino acids.

The sample holds many counts of this clone. This rearrangement joins TRBV3-1 (or the pseudogene TRBV3-2) to TRBJ1-5, with no clear D. Germline CDR1 is LGHDT and CDR2 is YNNKEL (reference sequence). The germline V and J ends were trimmed by 5 bases and 0 bases, with 5 bases remaining between them. The CDR3 has 13 residues. The CDR3 sequence is CASSSYSNQPQHF. CDR3 DNA: TGTGCCAGCAGCTCGTATAGCAATCAGCCCCAGCATTTT.